The T cell receptor (beta chain) described here comes from a study of technical replicates of blood from a few donors. Data came from immunoSEQ multiplex PCR; TCRdb stores just in-frame clones and leaves some out. In the table there are about 89,000 clones, 90% to 95% of which are singletons. Sequencing was done on a sample of T cells isolated from PBMCs. This TCR was recovered from a human donor in good health.

The CDR3 spells CASSPTPGVEQYF. DNA of the CDR3: TGTGCCAGCAGTCCAACCCCCGGGGTCGAGCAGTACTTC. V and J are TRBV27 and TRBJ2-7; tentatively, D is TRBD2 (5 bases). Trimming removed 5 bases at V and 6 bases at J, with 14 bases between. The CDR3 consists of 13 residues. CDR1 and CDR2 from the germline V gene are MNHEY and SMNVEV (reference sequence).